The rows below give T cell receptor beta chains drawn from one sample of a study of T cell repertoires in cytomegalovirus infection. Via MiXCR, TCRdb re-called the reads, giving one row per CDR3 protein. The data contain 900,000 to 950,000 distinct CDR3 sequences, 30% to 40% of them singletons. Their specific antigens are unknown. The source was cultured CD8+ T cells from PBMCs, collected from culture after CMV antigen stimulation. The receptor set was obtained from a human donor in good health (CMV status not recorded). Some clones in this sample may be carry-over from other donors' samples. Each CDR3 is given with its conserved first and last residue. Each record gives: clone size, J gene, V gene, D gene, CDR3 protein, CDR3 DNA. The D gene is left open where the match is weak. Clone size is given for some rows only: seen once, a few or many times, or a class if the clone is expanded.

. | TRBJ2-5 | TRBV27 | . | CASGGLARETQYF | TGTGCCAGCGGCGGCCTAGCTCGGGAGACCCAGTACTTC
few | TRBJ1-1 | TRBV7-9 | . | CASSFQGMNTEAFF | TGTGCCAGCAGCTTTCAGGGCATGAACACTGAAGCTTTCTTT
. | TRBJ2-2 | TRBV6-5 | . | CASSSLSRWTGELFF | TGTGCCAGCAGTTCCCTTTCTAGATGGACCGGGGAGCTGTTTTTT
. | TRBJ2-3 | TRBV28 | . | CASSLRMAGHTQYF | TGTGCCAGCAGTTTAAGAATGGCAGGACATACGCAGTATTTT
. | TRBJ2-2 | TRBV7-9 | . | CASLTWENTGELFF | TGTGCCAGTCTCACCTGGGAAAACACCGGGGAGCTGTTTTTT
. | TRBJ1-1 | TRBV6-8 | . | CASSYETGGFDTEAFF | TGTGCCAGCAGTTACGAGACGGGGGGCTTTGACACTGAAGCTTTCTTT
few | TRBJ1-2 | TRBV2 | . | CASSDFTLGKGGYTF | TGTGCCAGCAGTGATTTTACACTCGGAAAAGGGGGCTACACCTTC
many | TRBJ2-7 | TRBV7-9 | . | CASSSDEDEQYF | TGTGCCAGCAGCTCCGATGAGGACGAGCAGTACTTC
. | TRBJ2-7 | TRBV6-1 | . | CASSERAAGSYEQYF | TGTGCCAGCAGTGAAAGGGCGGCTGGCTCCTACGAGCAGTACTTC
few | TRBJ2-3 | TRBV7-2 | . | CASSLEAGDTQYF | TGTGCCAGCAGCTTAGAGGCCGGGGATACGCAGTATTTT
. | TRBJ2-1 | TRBV15 | . | CATSRGADSYNEQFF | TGTGCCACCAGCAGAGGGGCGGACTCCTACAATGAGCAGTTCTTC
. | TRBJ2-5 | TRBV12-3/TRBV12-4 | . | CASSRTAGQETQYF | TGTGCCAGCAGTCGGACAGCCGGCCAAGAGACCCAGTACTTC
. | TRBJ1-2 | TRBV20-1 | . | CSASEANYGYTF | TGCAGTGCTAGCGAGGCGAACTATGGCTACACCTTC
. | TRBJ1-4 | TRBV19 | TRBD1 | CASSPDRGYNEKLFF | TGTGCCAGTAGTCCCGACAGGGGATATAATGAAAAACTGTTTTTT
. | TRBJ2-6 | TRBV27 | . | CASIPFAGANVLTF | TGTGCCAGCATCCCTTTCGCTGGGGCCAACGTCCTGACTTTC
. | TRBJ1-1 | TRBV6-1 | . | CASSEAWGLNTEAFF | TGTGCCAGCAGTGAAGCCTGGGGGCTGAACACTGAAGCTTTCTTT
. | TRBJ2-1 | TRBV7-9 | . | CASSLDGRSGQGQFF | TGTGCCAGCAGCTTAGACGGTAGAAGCGGGCAAGGGCAGTTCTTC
once | TRBJ2-1 | TRBV7-3 | . | CANSPGGHPDNEQFF | TGTGCCAACAGCCCAGGGGGGCATCCGGACAATGAGCAGTTCTTC
once | TRBJ1-2 | TRBV5-4 | . | CASSLGVDRNYGYTF | TGTGCCAGCAGCTTGGGAGTGGACAGAAACTATGGCTACACCTTC
. | TRBJ1-2 | TRBV7-9 | TRBD1 | CASSLPGQGIYGYTF | TGTGCCAGCAGCCTCCCGGGACAGGGGATCTATGGCTACACCTTC
. | TRBJ2-5 | TRBV4-1 | TRBD2 | CASSQHVASGAPETQYF | TGCGCCAGCAGCCAACATGTGGCTAGCGGGGCCCCAGAGACCCAGTACTTC
. | TRBJ2-2 | TRBV7-9 | . | CASIVLGGELFF | TGTGCCAGCATAGTCCTTGGCGGGGAGCTGTTTTTT
. | TRBJ1-3 | TRBV14 | TRBD1 | CASSQTGQGVAGNTIYF | TGTGCCAGCAGCCAGACCGGGCAGGGGGTAGCTGGAAACACCATATATTTT
. | TRBJ2-1 | TRBV4-1 | TRBD2 | CASSQVGGGSYNEQFF | TGCGCCAGCAGCCAAGTCGGCGGGGGTAGCTACAATGAGCAGTTCTTC
. | TRBJ2-3 | TRBV6-1 | . | CASSDGRYLTDTQYF | TGTGCCAGCAGTGACGGACGGTACCTCACAGATACGCAGTATTTT
few | TRBJ2-7 | TRBV10-3 | . | CAISEPPYEQYF | TGTGCCATCAGTGAACCCCCGTACGAGCAGTACTTC
. | TRBJ2-7 | TRBV13 | TRBD1 | CASSSGGQGHYEQYF | TGTGCCAGCAGCTCAGGAGGACAGGGACACTACGAGCAGTACTTC
few | TRBJ1-2 | TRBV7-9 | . | CASFRVGGYTF | TGTGCCAGCTTCAGGGTGGGAGGCTACACCTTC
. | TRBJ2-1 | TRBV20-1 | . | CSAPQEGLYNEQFF | TGCAGTGCCCCCCAGGAGGGGCTCTACAATGAGCAGTTCTTC
once | TRBJ2-7 | TRBV3-1 | . | CASSQALADYEQYF | TGTGCCAGCAGCCAAGCACTAGCAGACTACGAGCAGTACTTC
. | TRBJ1-5 | TRBV6-2/TRBV6-3 | . | CASTGPYNQPQHF | TGTGCCAGCACGGGCCCCTACAATCAGCCCCAGCATTTT
. | TRBJ1-1 | TRBV18 | TRBD1 | CASSPPGQENTEAFF | TGTGCCAGCTCACCACCCGGACAGGAGAACACTGAAGCTTTCTTT
few | TRBJ1-5 | TRBV7-2 | . | CASSVDPTQPQHF | TGTGCCAGCAGCGTAGACCCGACCCAGCCCCAGCATTTT